The 3 T cell receptor beta chains reported below all come from one sample, sequenced in a study of Ad26.COV2.S vaccination and SARS-CoV-2 variants. Treatment reported: some 20 received Ad26.COV2.S at low or high dose, single or two shots; a few received placebo; per-sample allocation not given. Material that was analyzed had been drawn on day 63 after the first vaccine or placebo injection. Here immunoSEQ multiplex PCR was the method, and the copy in TCRdb shows in-frame clones only, minus some. The table lists around 300,000 clones, about 89% of them singletons, with roughly 4.8% in the top ten. This sample comprised peripheral blood, obtained in a trial of Ad26.COV2.S vaccine versus placebo. Every receptor here comes from a person between 18 and 65 years old who received the Ad26.COV2.S COVID-19 vaccine or a placebo.

This clone appeared once. Other DNA variants within this sample encode the same CDR3. The V gene is TRBV4-2, the J gene TRBJ2-2, with D hard to call. The V gene lost 0 bases and the J gene lost 5 bases, with 7 bases spanning the gap. CDR1 is LGHNA, CDR2 YNFKEQ, per germline. The CDR3 covers 14 residues. The DNA for the CDR3 is TGTGCCAGCAGCCAAGAAGGAGCTACCGGGGAGCTGTTTTTT. Its translation is CASSQEGATGELFF.

This clone has only one observation. J is TRBJ2-2 and V is TRBV24-1; possibly TRBD1 or TRBD2 for D (5 bases each). The CDR3 runs to 16 residues. The germline V gene has CDR1 KGHDR and CDR2 SFDVKD. With 4 bases removed from V and 0 bases from J, the gap between germline ends came to 11 bases. The CDR3 reads CATSDGDETNTGELFF. The CDR3 DNA sequence: TGTGCCACCAGTGACGGGGACGAGACGAACACCGGGGAGCTGTTTTTT.

Only a few counts were recorded for this clone. Its ends do not fully match the called genes, so a read error is possible. The chain carries TRBV5-6 and TRBJ2-1; D is unclear. The CDR3 sequence is 10 residues long. CDR1 is SGHDT and CDR2 is YYEEEE in the germline V gene. CDR3 in amino acids: CASGLDEQFF. DNA for the CDR3: TGTGCCAGCGGCTTGGATGAGCAGTTCTTC. The full variable domain, its missing parts supplied by reference TRBV5-6 and TRBJ2-1, is DAGVTQSPTHLIKTRGQQVTLRCSPKSGHDTVSWYQQALGQGPQFIFQYYEEEERQRGNFPDRFSGHQFPNYSSELNVNALLLGDSALYLCASGLDEQFFGPGTRLTVL.